This TCR beta chain was sequenced during a study of sequential checkpoint blockade in melanoma. Background on the study: TCRβ was sequenced from DNA of some 97 pretreatment tumors. Twenty-two patients had tumor biopsies before treatment and at week 13.

Points from the study as a whole: About 30 times likelier clinical benefit followed increased tumor T-cell fraction and clonality. Pretreatment TIL clonality tracked with response in the nivolumab-first arm.

Sequencing was performed with immunoSEQ multiplex PCR; in TCRdb, only in-frame clones are kept and a portion is missing. The data show roughly 6,500 clones, 20% to 30% seen once. Regarding this clone: Its specificity is unknown.

The CDR3 spans 13 residues. CDR1 SGDLS and CDR2 YYNGEE come from the germline V gene. Trimming removed 0 bases at V and 0 bases at J, with 4 bases between. Indicated treatment: randomized to nivolumab then ipilimumab (arm A) or the reverse (arm B). V is TRBV9 and J is TRBJ2-7; no clear D gene. The origin of this receptor is a human donor with melanoma. Sequencing was performed on tumor tissue (inferred from file names), taken from a patient given nivolumab and ipilimumab in sequence. As DNA, the CDR3 is TGTGCCAGCAGCGTAGGGGACTCCTACGAGCAGTACTTC. Its translation is CASSVGDSYEQYF.